These 10 T cell receptor beta chains came from one sample sequenced in a study of fetal regulatory T cell absence and autoimmunity. The method was immunoSEQ multiplex PCR; TCRdb's version includes in-frame clones alone and lacks a portion of them. The data hold around 100,000 clones, with 60% to 80% observed a single time. Sequences were obtained from pancreas tissue. These receptors originate from a male donor with IPEX syndrome.

V is TRBV30 and J is TRBJ1-3, with TRBD1 as a possible D gene (6 bases). V was clipped by 1 base and J by 4 bases, with 8 bases between them. CDR1 is GTSNPN and CDR2 is SVGIG in the germline V gene (reference sequence). CDR3 length: 13 amino acids. This CDR3 reads CAWSAGAGNTIYF. The CDR3 DNA sequence: TGTGCCTGGAGTGCAGGGGCCGGAAACACCATATATTTT. The whole variable domain, filled in from reference TRBV30 and TRBJ1-3, reads SQTIHQWPATLVQPVGSPLSLECTVEGTSNPNLYWYRQAAGRGLQLLFYSVGIGQISSEVPQNLSASRPQDRQFILSSKKLLLSDSGFYLCAWSAGAGNTIYFGEGSWLTVV.

The gene calls are TRBV9 and TRBJ2-1; 10 bases line up with TRBD2. V lost 3 bases to trimming and J lost 8 bases; unmatched junction nucleotides: 5. There are 14 residues in the CDR3. CDR1 and CDR2 (germline): SGDLS, YYNGEE. The CDR3 DNA reads TGTGCCAGCAGCGGTAGCGGGGGGCCCGATGAGCAGTTCTTC. Translated: CASSGSGGPDEQFF.

The chain carries TRBV7-9 and TRBJ1-3; D gene unclear. In germline, CDR1 is SEHNR, CDR2 FQNEAQ (reference sequence). The V gene lost 3 bases and the J gene lost 0 bases, with 3 bases spanning the gap. This CDR3 region has 13 residues. CDR3 in DNA: TGTGCCAGCAGCTTCGGCTCTGGAAACACCATATATTTT. Protein sequence: CASSFGSGNTIYF.

The chain recombines TRBV5-1 with TRBJ2-5; 10 bases are a match to TRBD2. CDR3 length equals 16 residues. Germline V gene lookup returns CDR1 SGHRS and CDR2 YFSETQ. Trimming took 1 base from V and 4 from J; bases not matched to a gene: 7. CDR3 in DNA: TGCGCCAGCAGCTTGATCCCTAGCGGGAGCTCAGAGACCCAGTACTTC. Its protein product is CASSLIPSGSSETQYF.

This chain joins TRBV11-2 and TRBJ2-1, with 11 positions matching TRBD2. V lost 7 bases to trimming and J lost 7 bases; unmatched junction nucleotides: 9. This CDR3 has 15 residues. Germline V lookup: CDR1 SGHAT, CDR2 FQNNGV. The CDR3 nucleotides are TGTGCCAGCACCCACAATAGCGGGAGGGGGAATGAGCAGTTCTTC. Protein: CASTHNSGRGNEQFF.

The chain carries TRBV9 and TRBJ1-2; no clear D gene. Looked up from germline, CDR1 is SGDLS and CDR2 is YYNGEE. The V and J ends lost 0 bases and 0 bases respectively, with 3 bases between them. This CDR3 is 13 amino acids long. DNA of the CDR3: TGTGCCAGCAGCGTAGGAGCTAACTATGGCTACACCTTC. Protein sequence: CASSVGANYGYTF.

The CDR3 DNA reads TGTGCCAGCAGTACAAGACAGGTCTCTGGAAACACCATATATTTT. This codes for CASSTRQVSGNTIYF. The J gene is TRBJ1-3, the V gene TRBV6-4; the D gene is possibly TRBD1 (6 bases). V lost 5 bases and J 0 bases, leaving 11 bases between the germline ends. In germline, CDR1 is MRHNA, CDR2 SNTAGT. The CDR3 consists of 15 residues.

The genes are TRBV5-4 and TRBJ1-2, with D possibly being TRBD1 (6 bases). Germline V gives CDR1 SGHNT, CDR2 YYREEE (reference sequence). The CDR3 is 16 amino acids. V was pared by 0 bases and J by 4 bases, with 16 bases between. CDR3 sequence reads: CASSLAGQGPFYGYTF. In DNA, the CDR3 is TGTGCCAGCAGCTTGGCGGGGCAGGGGCCTTTCTATGGCTACACCTTC.

This clone was counted once. V and J are TRBV6-5 and TRBJ1-6; weak D call: TRBD1 (6 bases). This CDR3 spans 14 amino acids. Germline CDR1 and CDR2: MNHEY and SVGAGI. The V gene lost 2 bases and the J gene lost 9 bases, with 11 bases spanning the gap. CDR3 loop: CASSYPGAGSPLHF. DNA of the CDR3: TGTGCCAGCAGTTACCCGGGGGCGGGTTCACCCCTCCACTTT.

V gene TRBV5-1 combines with J gene TRBJ1-3, with D maybe TRBD1 (5 bases). Trimming removed 0 bases at V and 2 bases at J, with 9 bases between. The CDR3 runs to 15 residues. CDR1 and CDR2 from the germline V gene are SGHRS and YFSETQ. For the CDR3, the DNA is TGCGCCAGCAGCTTGGACTCAGGGACTGGAAACACCATATATTTT. It specifies CASSLDSGTGNTIYF.